Listed below are T cell receptor beta chains from one sample, sequenced in a study of OX40 agonist ivuxolimab in advanced cancers. The table came from immunoSEQ multiplex PCR; TCRdb's copy has only in-frame clones and leaves some out. This table holds 60,000 or so clones, about nine tenths found once. The source material was CD4+ or CD8+ T cells sorted from blood, sampled in a trial of the OX40 agonist ivuxolimab. These receptors were obtained from an adult with an advanced solid tumor such as melanoma, head and neck, liver or kidney cancer. Each CDR3 is given with its conserved first and last residue. A D gene is named only where the DNA matches it firmly. The size field is filled for only some rows; it gives once, few, many or a size class.

J | V | D | size | DNA | CDR3
TRBJ1-4 | TRBV2 | NA | few | TGTGCCAGCAGTGATAGGCCGCCGATGGGGGGACTGTTTTTT | CASSDRPPMGGLFF
TRBJ1-5 | TRBV11-2 | TRBD1 | NA | TGTGCCAGCAGCTTGGGGACAGGGGGGACGAGTCAGCCCCAGCATTTT | CASSLGTGGTSQPQHF
TRBJ1-1 | TRBV9 | NA | NA | TGTGCCAGCAGCGTCAGGGGCGATAACACTGAAGCTTTCTTT | CASSVRGDNTEAFF
TRBJ1-1 | TRBV6-1 | NA | NA | TGTGCCAGCAGCTCTTTGGAGTACACTGAAGCTTTCTTT | CASSSLEYTEAFF
TRBJ2-7 | TRBV27 | NA | NA | TGTGCCAGCAGTCCCGTCTCGGCCGAGCAGTACTTC | CASSPVSAEQYF
TRBJ1-4 | TRBV2 | NA | NA | TGTGCCAGCAGTGATCAGGGGATAGCTAATGAAAAACTGTTTTTT | CASSDQGIANEKLFF
TRBJ1-6 | TRBV11-1 | NA | NA | TGTGCCAGCAGCTTAAGGAGCTATAATTCACCCCTCCACTTT | CASSLRSYNSPLHF
TRBJ1-4 | TRBV19 | NA | NA | TGTGCCAGTAGTAGTTTGGAAAAACTGTTTTTT | CASSSLEKLFF
TRBJ1-6 | TRBV7-9 | NA | NA | TGTGCCAGCAGCTTAGGGGGTTCTTTGGATTCACCCCTCCACTTT | CASSLGGSLDSPLHF
TRBJ2-7 | TRBV5-4 | NA | NA | TGTGCCAGCAGCTTGGCGGCGCCCTCCTACGAGCAGTACTTC | CASSLAAPSYEQYF
TRBJ2-2 | TRBV2 | NA | NA | TGTGCCAGCAGTTCACAGGGCGCGAACACCGGGGAGCTGTTTTTT | CASSSQGANTGELFF
TRBJ2-5 | TRBV5-1 | NA | NA | TGCGCCAGCAGCTTGGCCAGGGGAGGCCAAGAGACCCAGTACTTC | CASSLARGGQETQYF
TRBJ1-5 | TRBV4-2 | NA | few | TGTGCCAGCAGCCAAGAACTTAGCAATCAGCCCCAGCATTTT | CASSQELSNQPQHF
TRBJ1-2 | TRBV19 | TRBD1 | few | TGTGCCAGTAGTATAGTTTCATTTCGTGGCAGGGGGGCCTATGGCTACACCTTC | CASSIVSFRGRGAYGYTF
TRBJ1-1 | TRBV19 | TRBD1 | NA | TGTGCCAGTAGTATCGACCCAGGGGGCCGCACTGAAGCTTTCTTT | CASSIDPGGRTEAFF
TRBJ2-3 | TRBV14 | TRBD1 | NA | TGTGCCAGCACCATAGGACAGGACACAGATACGCAGTATTTT | CASTIGQDTDTQYF
TRBJ2-3 | TRBV19 | TRBD2 | NA | TGTGCCAGTACCCCCCTAGCGGGAAAACGAGATACGCAGTATTTT | CASTPLAGKRDTQYF
TRBJ1-1 | TRBV11-3 | TRBD1 | NA | TGTGCCAGCAGCCCTTCACGACAGGGAGGAACCGAAGCTTTCTTT | CASSPSRQGGTEAFF
TRBJ2-5 | TRBV5-8 | NA | NA | TGTGCCAGCAGCTTTAACTCCAAGTACCAAGAGACCCAGTACTTC | CASSFNSKYQETQYF
TRBJ2-7 | TRBV5-4 | NA | NA | TGTGCCAGCGGGCGGGGGCAGGGGGATTCCTACGAGCAGTACTTC | CASGRGQGDSYEQYF
TRBJ2-3 | TRBV2 | NA | NA | TGTGCCAGCAGCCTCGGTTTGGGCACAGATACGCAGTATTTT | CASSLGLGTDTQYF
TRBJ2-7 | TRBV5-8 | TRBD1 | NA | TGTGCCAGCAGTTGGACAGGGAGTTCCTACGAGCAGTACTTC | CASSWTGSSYEQYF
TRBJ1-2 | TRBV19 | NA | NA | TGTGCCAGTAGCGGACGCCGGGGATCGTCGGAGGGCTACACCTTC | CASSGRRGSSEGYTF
TRBJ2-5 | TRBV15 | TRBD2 | NA | TGTGCCACCAGCAGAGGGGGGGGCCAAGAGACCCAGTACTTC | CATSRGGGQETQYF
TRBJ1-1 | TRBV19 | TRBD1 | few | TGTGCCAGTAGTACCCCGGGACAGGGCCGGTGGGCTTTCTTT | CASSTPGQGRWAFF